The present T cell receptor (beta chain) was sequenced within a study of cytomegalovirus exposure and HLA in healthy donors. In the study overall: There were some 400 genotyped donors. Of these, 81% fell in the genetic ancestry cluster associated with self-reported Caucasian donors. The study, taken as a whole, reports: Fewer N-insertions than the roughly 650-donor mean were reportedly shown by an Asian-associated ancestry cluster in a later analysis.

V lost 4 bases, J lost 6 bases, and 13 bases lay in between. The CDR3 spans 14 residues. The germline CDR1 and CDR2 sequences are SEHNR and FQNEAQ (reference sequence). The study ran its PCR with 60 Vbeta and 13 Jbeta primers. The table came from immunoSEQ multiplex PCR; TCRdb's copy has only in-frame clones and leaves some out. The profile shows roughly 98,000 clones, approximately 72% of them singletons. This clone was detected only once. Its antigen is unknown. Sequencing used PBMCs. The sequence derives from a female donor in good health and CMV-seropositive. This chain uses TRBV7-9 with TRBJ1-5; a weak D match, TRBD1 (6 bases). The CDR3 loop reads CASSSLGGGQPQHF. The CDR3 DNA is TGTGCCAGCAGCTCGTTAGGGGGTGGTCAGCCCCAGCATTTT.